Listed here are 11 T cell receptor beta chains from one sample, sequenced in a study of early T cells in non-severe SARS-CoV-2 infection. Each CDR3 protein gets one entry after TCRdb re-called the 5' RACE reads with MiXCR. This sample yields some 61,000 distinct CDR3 sequences, of which approximately 10% are seen a single time; 3.9% belongs to the top ten. The material was whole blood, obtained at baseline. The receptors were sampled from an adult who was a healthcare worker with PCR-confirmed SARS-CoV-2 infection or an uninfected control (not recorded which).

This rearrangement joins TRBV12-3 or TRBV12-4 to TRBJ1-2, with no clear D. V dropped 2 bases and J dropped 6 bases, with 10 bases sitting between them. The CDR3 runs 13 residues. The CDR3 sequence: CASSLSGNNGYTF. The CDR3 region has the DNA TGTGCCAGCAGTTTATCGGGGAATAATGGCTACACCTTC.

V usage is TRBV5-1 and J usage is TRBJ2-7; a possible D gene is TRBD1 (5 bases). The CDR3 loop spans 13 amino acids. V was pared by 2 bases and J by 5 bases, with 11 bases between. CDR1 and CDR2 from the germline V gene are SGHRS and YFSETQ. CDR3 sequence: CASSLDSRDEQYF. CDR3 nucleotide sequence: TGCGCCAGCAGCTTAGACTCCAGGGACGAGCAGTACTTC.

The DNA for the CDR3 is TGCAGCGTTGCAGGCAGCTTCTACGAGCAGTACTTC. Translation gives CSVAGSFYEQYF. The J gene is TRBJ2-7, the V gene TRBV29-1; D call uncertain. With 4 bases removed from V and 3 bases from J, the gap between germline ends came to 10 bases. Germline loops: CDR1 SQVTM, CDR2 ANQGSEA. This CDR3 is 12 amino acids long.

This clonotype has more than one count but fewer than ten. The rearrangement links TRBV3-1 to TRBJ2-1; D is undetermined. The CDR3 has 15 residues. The germline gives CDR1 LGHDT, CDR2 YNNKEL (reference sequence). V was clipped by 1 base and J by 1 base, with 8 bases between them. The DNA for the CDR3 is TGTGCCAGCAGCCAAGGCCCAGGATCCTACAATGAGCAGTTCTTC. Translating gives CASSQGPGSYNEQFF.

This clonotype appeared a few times. The chain joins TRBV19 to TRBJ1-4; TRBD1 agrees at 8 bases. Germline CDR1 reads LNHDA; CDR2 reads SQIVND (reference sequence). V lost 5 bases and J lost 8; bases outside the gene matches: 7. The CDR3 is 14 amino acids. The CDR3 sequence: CASSPRQGREKLFF. CDR3 coding DNA: TGTGCCAGTAGTCCCCGACAGGGGAGGGAAAAACTGTTTTTT.

The chain recombines TRBV10-1 with TRBJ2-7; the match to TRBD2 covers 7 bases. CDR1 is WNHNN and CDR2 is SYGVQD in the germline V gene (reference sequence). Losses at the gene ends were 2 bases for V and 2 bases for J; bases not matched to a gene: 0. The length of the CDR3 is 13 residues. CDR3 protein: CASSEAGAYEQYF. In DNA form, the CDR3 reads TGCGCCAGCAGTGAGGCGGGAGCCTACGAGCAGTACTTC.

This clonotype was detected ten times or more. This chain uses TRBV7-9 with TRBJ2-5; D remains unclear. The CDR3 consists of 13 residues. CDR1 SEHNR and CDR2 FQNEAQ come from the germline V gene (reference sequence). Trimming removed 5 bases from V and 0 bases from J, with 7 bases in between. The CDR3 sequence is CASSGLNQETQYF. CDR3 nucleotide sequence: TGTGCCAGCAGCGGGTTGAACCAAGAGACCCAGTACTTC.

This sequence joins TRBV9 and TRBJ2-1; D unresolved. The CDR3 is 13 amino acids. Germline V gene data show CDR1 as SGDLS and CDR2 as YYNGEE. The V gene lost 2 bases and the J gene lost 9 bases, with 12 bases spanning the gap. CDR3 sequence: CASSVDLWGEQFF. The CDR3 DNA follows: TGTGCCAGCAGCGTCGATCTCTGGGGTGAGCAGTTCTTC.

V is TRBV3-1 and J is TRBJ2-3; tentative D call: TRBD1 (6 bases). V lost 4 bases and J lost 8, with 22 bases in between. Germline CDR1 reads LGHDT; CDR2 reads YNNKEL (reference sequence). CDR3 size: 16 residues. The CDR3 region has the DNA TGTGCCAGCAGCCCTGGGACAAACCTCCTCATCAGTACGCAGTATTTT. Translated: CASSPGTNLLISTQYF.

The chain employs TRBV5-5 and TRBJ1-1; tentative D call: TRBD1 (5 bases). Germline-derived CDR1 and CDR2 are SGHKS and YYEKEE (reference sequence). V was cut by 3 bases and J by 1 base, with 7 bases left in between. The CDR3 runs to 13 residues. The CDR3 nucleotides read TGTGCCAGCAGCTCTCAGGGGAACACTGAAGCTTTCTTT. Residues: CASSSQGNTEAFF. The full variable domain, completed using reference TRBV5-5 and TRBJ1-1, is DAGVTQSPTHLIKTRGQQVTLRCSPISGHKSVSWYQQVLGQGPQFIFQYYEKEERGRGNFPDRFSARQFPNYSSELNVNALLLGDSALYLCASSSQGNTEAFFGQGTRLTVV.

In the case of this clonotype: With a much larger clone just one base away, this may be a read error. The V and J genes are TRBV5-1 and TRBJ2-7; 7 nucleotides line up with TRBD1. The CDR3 is made up of 15 amino acids. CDR1 SGHRS and CDR2 YFSETQ come from the germline V gene. J gave up 5 bases and V 0 bases, and 8 bases lay outside the gene matches. CDR3 amino acids: CASSLEGAGINEQYF. For the CDR3, the DNA is TGCGCCAGCAGCTTGGAGGGGGCTGGGATCAACGAGCAGTACTTC.